This T cell receptor (beta chain) comes out of a study of shared clonotypes between healthy human individuals. Study-level results: Sharing across a few donors was seen in 4% to 5.5% of naive CD4 clonotypes.

With regard to this clone: Its specificity is not known.

TCRdb's copy holds only in-frame clones and misses some; the assay was immunoSEQ multiplex PCR. The sample yields some 1 million clones, more than 60% seen once. The sample was memory CD4+ T cells sorted from blood. Subset described: CD45RA-negative fraction. The TCR was taken from a man aged 18 to 29 in good health.

In DNA, the CDR3 is TGTGCCAGCAGGGCCACTAGCGGGGGTTACAATGAGCAGTTCTTC. Translating it yields CASRATSGGYNEQFF. The V call is TRBV2, the J call TRBJ2-1; 11 bases align to TRBD2. The ends lost 6 bases at V and 4 bases at J; junction bases unmatched: 5. The CDR3 loop spans 15 amino acids. CDR1 and CDR2 from the germline V gene are SNHLY and FYNNEI. The entire variable domain, with the rest obtained from reference TRBV2 and TRBJ2-1, is as follows: EPEVTQTPSHQVTQMGQEVILRCVPISNHLYFYWYRQILGQKVEFLVSFYNNEISEKSEIFDDQFSVERPDGSNFTLKIRSTKLEDSAMYFCASRATSGGYNEQFFGPGTRLTVL.